The present TCR beta chain was sequenced within a study of T cell changes during pregnancy in multiple sclerosis. Germline CDR1 reads KGHSH; CDR2 reads LQKENI. The CDR3 spans 11 residues. Trimming pared 5 bases from V and 6 bases from J, leaving 6 bases between. The data were produced by immunoSEQ multiplex PCR, yet TCRdb's version contains in-frame clones alone and is incomplete. The data show some 74,000 clones, roughly 89% seen once. The sequence came from a female donor in good health, enrolled as a control in a pregnancy study. The chain recombines TRBV18 with TRBJ2-3; D not resolved. This sample comprised peripheral blood, obtained after pregnancy. In DNA form, the CDR3 reads TGTGCCAGCTCAAACTCGGATACGCAGTATTTT. This translates into CASSNSDTQYF. Full variable domain (rest looked up from reference TRBV18 and TRBJ2-3): NAGVMQNPRHLVRRRGQEARLRCSPMKGHSHVYWYRQLPEEGLKFMVYLQKENIIDESGMPKERFSAEFPKEGPSILRIQQVVRGDSAAYFCASSNSDTQYFGPGTRLTVL.